This TCR beta chain comes out of a study of blood T cell repertoires in COVID-19. Across the study: T cells, B-cell-depleted T cells, or PBMCs supplied cDNA or gDNA.

This clone was counted a single time. The germline gives CDR1 DFQATT, CDR2 SNEGSKA (reference sequence). The trim removed 3 bases at V and 3 bases at J, leaving 1 base unmatched. The CDR3 is made up of 14 amino acids. Assay: immunoSEQ multiplex PCR; the TCRdb copy retains only in-frame clones and omits some. Of hundreds of thousands of clones in the sample, approximately 92% were seen once. Sequenced sample: PBMCs or T cells enriched from blood (not recorded which). The chain recombines TRBV20-1 with TRBJ2-3, with 12 bases identical to TRBD2. This TCR came from a man aged 25-45 years who had recovered from COVID-19. CDR3 region: CSASGTSGTDTQYF. In DNA form, the CDR3 reads TGCAGTGCTAGTGGGACTAGCGGGACAGATACGCAGTATTTT.